These 22 T cell receptor beta chains originate from one sample sequenced in a study of Ad26.COV2.S vaccination and SARS-CoV-2 variants. The repertoire was sequenced with immunoSEQ multiplex PCR; TCRdb's copy has only in-frame clones and lacks some. The sample has 440,000 or so clones; roughly 87% are singletons. Treatment defined: around 19 received Ad26.COV2.S at low or high dose, single or two shots; 5 received placebo; per-sample allocation not given. Day 63 following the first vaccine or placebo injection was when the samples were taken. Sequencing was performed on peripheral blood, taken in a trial of Ad26.COV2.S vaccine versus placebo. Every receptor here comes from a person between 18 and 65 years old who received the Ad26.COV2.S COVID-19 vaccine or a placebo.

The CDR3 reads CASSPYTAEGPEAFF. For the CDR3, the DNA is TGTGCCAGCTCACCATATACAGCCGAAGGTCCTGAAGCTTTCTTT. The chain joins TRBV18 to TRBJ1-1; D remains ambiguous. The germline V and J ends were trimmed by 2 bases and 6 bases, with 16 bases remaining between them. The CDR3 has 15 residues. In germline, CDR1 is KGHSH, CDR2 LQKENI.

This chain uses TRBV30 with TRBJ2-4; possibly TRBD1 for D (6 bases). V was cut by 4 bases and J by 3 bases, with 10 bases left in between. CDR1 GTSNPN and CDR2 SVGIG come from the germline V gene (reference sequence). The CDR3 runs to 13 residues. The CDR3 protein is CAWKGDGKNIQYF. The CDR3 DNA sequence: TGTGCCTGGAAGGGGGATGGCAAAAACATTCAGTACTTC.

The chain combines TRBV7-2 with TRBJ2-3; 9 bases line up with TRBD1. The germline V gene has CDR1 SGHTA and CDR2 FQGNSA. This CDR3 comprises 15 residues. V shed 4 bases and J 3 bases; nucleotides not matched to a gene: 5. The CDR3 here is CASSSGTGWTDTQYF. In nucleotides, the CDR3 is TGTGCCAGCAGCTCCGGGACAGGGTGGACAGATACGCAGTATTTT.

This chain connects TRBV6-4 to TRBJ1-1; no clear D gene. The CDR3 has 13 amino acids. From germline, CDR1 is MRHNA and CDR2 SNTAGT. Trimming took off 3 bases at V and 0 bases at J, with 5 bases between the two ends. CDR3 sequence: CASSELMNTEAFF. DNA of the CDR3: TGTGCCAGCAGTGAGCTTATGAACACTGAAGCTTTCTTT.

The CDR3 DNA follows: TGTGCCAGCAGATTTCGGGACCTGGGGGAGCTGTTTTTT. Translation gives CASRFRDLGELFF. This chain links TRBV6-6 with TRBJ2-2; D assignment may be TRBD1 or TRBD2 (5 bases each). CDR3 size: 13 residues. Trimming shortened V by 6 bases and J by 8 bases, and 13 bases separated the two germline ends. The germline CDR1 and CDR2 sequences are MNHNY and SVGAGI (reference sequence).

The genes are TRBV11-2 and TRBJ2-7; D is possibly TRBD1 or TRBD2 (5 bases each). V was pared by 1 base and J by 1 base, with 14 bases between. CDR1 SGHAT and CDR2 FQNNGV come from the germline V gene. CDR3 length: 16 amino acids. The CDR3 loop reads CASSLVLGVGSYEQYF. The CDR3 DNA sequence: TGTGCCAGCAGCTTAGTACTGGGGGTCGGGTCCTACGAGCAGTACTTC. Using reference TRBV11-2 and TRBJ2-7 for the parts outside the CDR3, the full variable domain is EAGVAQSPRYKIIEKRQSVAFWCNPISGHATLYWYQQILGQGPKLLIQFQNNGVVDDSQLPKDRFSAERLKGVDSTLKIQPAKLEDSAVYLCASSLVLGVGSYEQYFGPGTRLTVT.

This rearrangement joins TRBV28 to TRBJ2-5, with 14 positions matching TRBD2. V lost 9 bases to trimming and J lost 2 bases; unmatched junction nucleotides: 11. Germline V gene data show CDR1 as MDHEN and CDR2 as SYDVKM. This CDR3 spans 17 amino acids. This CDR3 is CARRPGTSGSRQETQYF. In nucleotides, the CDR3 is TGTGCCAGGCGGCCCGGGACTAGCGGGAGCCGGCAAGAGACCCAGTACTTC. Drawing the rest from reference TRBV28 and TRBJ2-5, the complete variable domain is DVKVTQSSRYLVKRTGEKVFLECVQDMDHENMFWYRQDPGLGLRLIYFSYDVKMKEKGDIPEGYSVSREKKERFSLILESASTNQTSMYLCARRPGTSGSRQETQYFGPGTRLLVL.

This sequence joins TRBV2 and TRBJ2-1; 7 nucleotides align to TRBD2. Germline CDR1 and CDR2: SNHLY and FYNNEI. Trimming at V came to 3 bases and at J to 7 bases, leaving 9 bases not matched to a gene. This CDR3 region has 15 residues. CDR3 in amino acids: CASSDISRGGNEQFF. The CDR3 DNA reads TGTGCCAGCAGTGATATTTCTAGGGGAGGGAATGAGCAGTTCTTC.

The rearrangement links TRBV7-2 to TRBJ2-3; the D is unclear. Trimming removed 5 bases at V and 9 bases at J, with 12 bases between. The germline V gene encodes CDR1 SGHTA and CDR2 FQGNSA. This CDR3 region has 12 residues. The DNA for the CDR3 is TGTGCCAGCAGCGGATCCGGCGGCACGCAGTATTTT. Its protein is CASSGSGGTQYF.

V gene TRBV6-6 combines with J gene TRBJ2-7; no reliable D call. Deletions cut 7 bases from V and 2 bases from J, with 12 bases between. Germline V gene data show CDR1 as MNHNY and CDR2 as SVGAGI (reference sequence). The CDR3 loop spans 13 amino acids. CDR3 DNA sequence: TGTGCCAGCAACCGGTACACTACCTACGAGCAGTACTTC. Amino acids: CASNRYTTYEQYF.

The chain couples TRBV7-3 to TRBJ2-3; weak D call: TRBD2 (6 bases). The CDR3 covers 15 residues. Germline V gene sequence: CDR1 SGHTA, CDR2 FQGTGA. With 1 base removed from V and 3 bases from J, the gap between germline ends came to 11 bases. In DNA, the CDR3 is TGTGCCAGCAGCTTAAGTGGCGGGGTGACAGATACGCAGTATTTT. Translating it yields CASSLSGGVTDTQYF.

The chain has TRBV4-1 and TRBJ2-2, with 7 bases aligning to TRBD2. This CDR3 contains 17 residues. The V gene's germline CDR1 is MGHRA and CDR2 YSYEKL. V shed 4 bases, J shed 5 bases, and the junction held 13 bases outside the gene matches. This chain's CDR3 is CASSPQRGAGPTGELFF. In DNA form, the CDR3 reads TGCGCCAGCAGCCCTCAAAGAGGAGCGGGACCGACCGGGGAGCTGTTTTTT.

The chain is built from TRBV6-1 and TRBJ2-7; D not resolved. The CDR3 is 14 residues long. Germline CDR1 MNHNS, CDR2 SASEGT. Deletions cut 2 bases from V and 2 bases from J, with 10 bases between. The CDR3 region has the DNA TGTGCCAGCAGTGAATACGAACCCCCCTACGAGCAGTACTTC. It specifies CASSEYEPPYEQYF.

V and J are TRBV18 and TRBJ2-1; 8 nucleotides agree with TRBD2. Germline CDR1 reads KGHSH; CDR2 reads LQKENI. CDR3 size: 16 residues. V trimming: 3 bases; J trimming: 0 bases; junction bases outside the gene matches: 4. The CDR3 is CASSPVGTSSYNEQFF. CDR3 nucleotide sequence: TGTGCCAGCTCACCCGTCGGGACTAGCTCCTACAATGAGCAGTTCTTC.

For this clone: Since no conserved phenylalanine or tryptophan closes the CDR3, a read error is the likely cause. The rearrangement uses TRBV29-1 and TRBJ1-1, with D possibly matching TRBD1 (6 bases). Per germline, CDR1 SQVTM and CDR2 ANQGSEA. V was clipped by 7 bases and J by 3 bases, with 12 bases between them. CDR3 length: 12 residues. CDR3 DNA: TGCAGCGCACTAACAGGGTACACTGAAGCTTTCTCT. It specifies CSALTGYTEAFS.

The V call is TRBV27, the J call TRBJ2-1; TRBD1 is a possible D gene (5 bases). The CDR3 is 13 residues long. The germline CDR1 and CDR2 sequences are MNHEY and SMNVEV (reference sequence). The ends were cut back, 3 bases at V and 6 bases at J, with 9 bases in the middle. The DNA of the CDR3 is TGTGCCAGCAGTTTTCGTCAGGGCAATGAGCAGTTCTTC. This gives the protein CASSFRQGNEQFF.

V and J are TRBV10-3 and TRBJ2-1, with D perhaps TRBD2 (7 bases). This CDR3 comprises 13 residues. The V end lost 8 bases, the J end lost 8 bases, and 16 bases lay between the germline ends. Germline-derived CDR1 and CDR2 are ENHRY and SYGVKD. CDR3 region: CAIRGGAVDEQFF. CDR3 nucleotide sequence: TGTGCCATCCGTGGGGGGGCCGTTGATGAGCAGTTCTTC.

The rearrangement joins TRBV9 to TRBJ2-3; D gene ambiguous. Per germline, CDR1 SGDLS and CDR2 YYNGEE. The CDR3 extends over 15 amino acids. The V gene lost 4 bases and the J gene lost 4 bases, with 16 bases spanning the gap. This CDR3 is CASSLRGKPPDTQYF. Written as DNA, the CDR3 is TGTGCCAGCAGCCTCAGAGGTAAACCCCCAGATACGCAGTATTTT. Drawing the rest from reference TRBV9 and TRBJ2-3, the complete variable domain is DSGVTQTPKHLITATGQRVTLRCSPRSGDLSVYWYQQSLDQGLQFLIQYYNGEERAKGNILERFSAQQFPDLHSELNLSSLELGDSALYFCASSLRGKPPDTQYFGPGTRLTVL.

V and J are TRBV27 and TRBJ2-7; 9 bases match TRBD1. The V gene end was trimmed by 11 bases and the J gene end by 1 base; junction bases not matched to a gene: 3. The germline CDR1 and CDR2 sequences are MNHEY and SMNVEV (reference sequence). This CDR3 is built from 12 residues. DNA of the CDR3: TGTGCCTCCGGGACAGGGTCCTACGAGCAGTACTTC. Its translation is CASGTGSYEQYF.

The sample holds one count of this clone. This chain links TRBV24-1 with TRBJ2-7; the match to TRBD2 covers 14 bases. Trimming cost V 0 bases and J 6 bases; bases outside gene matches: 6. This CDR3 is built from 17 residues. Germline assignment: CDR1 KGHDR and CDR2 SFDVKD. The CDR3 bases are TGTGCCACCAGTGATTTGGGACTAGCGGGAGGAACCGGCGAGCAGTACTTC. Its translation is CATSDLGLAGGTGEQYF.

The V gene is TRBV18, the J gene TRBJ2-4, with D unclear. CDR1 KGHSH and CDR2 LQKENI come from the germline V gene. Trimming took off 0 bases at V and 15 bases at J, with 15 bases between the two ends. This CDR3 comprises 13 residues. The CDR3 coding sequence is TGTGCCAGCTCACCACCAGGCTCAGCACGTTTGTACTTC. It specifies CASSPPGSARLYF.

The chain recombines TRBV6-5 with TRBJ2-1, with D perhaps TRBD2 (6 bases). This CDR3 spans 12 amino acids. Germline-derived CDR1 and CDR2 are MNHEY and SVGAGI. Trimming left V 5 bases short and J 7 bases short, with 9 bases between. This chain's CDR3 is CASSTGGNEQFF. DNA for the CDR3: TGTGCCAGCAGTACCGGGGGTAATGAGCAGTTCTTC.